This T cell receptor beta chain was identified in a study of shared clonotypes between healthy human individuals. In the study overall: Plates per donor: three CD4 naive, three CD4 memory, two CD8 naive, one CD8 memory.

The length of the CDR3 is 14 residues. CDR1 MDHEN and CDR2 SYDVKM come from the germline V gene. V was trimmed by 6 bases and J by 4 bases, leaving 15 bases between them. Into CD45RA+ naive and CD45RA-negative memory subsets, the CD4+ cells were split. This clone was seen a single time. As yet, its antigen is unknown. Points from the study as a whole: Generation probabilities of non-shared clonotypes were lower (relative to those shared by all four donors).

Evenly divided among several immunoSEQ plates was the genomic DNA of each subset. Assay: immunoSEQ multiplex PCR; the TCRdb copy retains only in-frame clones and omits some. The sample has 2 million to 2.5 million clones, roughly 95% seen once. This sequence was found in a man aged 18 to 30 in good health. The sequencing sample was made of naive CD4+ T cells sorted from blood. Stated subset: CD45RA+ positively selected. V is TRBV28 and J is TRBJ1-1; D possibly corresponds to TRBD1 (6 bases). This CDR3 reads CASRYPGGATEAFF. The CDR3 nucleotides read TGTGCCAGCAGGTACCCGGGGGGGGCCACTGAAGCTTTCTTT.